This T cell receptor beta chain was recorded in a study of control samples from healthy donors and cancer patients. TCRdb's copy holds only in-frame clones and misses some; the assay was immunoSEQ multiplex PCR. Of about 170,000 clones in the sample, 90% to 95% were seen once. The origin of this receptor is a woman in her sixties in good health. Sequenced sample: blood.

CDR3 bases: TGCGCCAGCAGCCGCGTTTGGGACAGGGTGGGCCAAGAGACCCAGTACTTC. Translating gives CASSRVWDRVGQETQYF. The genes are TRBV4-3 and TRBJ2-5, with 9 bases identical to TRBD1. Germline V lookup: CDR1 LGHNA, CDR2 YSLEER. The V and J ends lost 4 bases and 1 base, in that order; junction bases with no gene match: 10. The CDR3 runs to 17 residues.